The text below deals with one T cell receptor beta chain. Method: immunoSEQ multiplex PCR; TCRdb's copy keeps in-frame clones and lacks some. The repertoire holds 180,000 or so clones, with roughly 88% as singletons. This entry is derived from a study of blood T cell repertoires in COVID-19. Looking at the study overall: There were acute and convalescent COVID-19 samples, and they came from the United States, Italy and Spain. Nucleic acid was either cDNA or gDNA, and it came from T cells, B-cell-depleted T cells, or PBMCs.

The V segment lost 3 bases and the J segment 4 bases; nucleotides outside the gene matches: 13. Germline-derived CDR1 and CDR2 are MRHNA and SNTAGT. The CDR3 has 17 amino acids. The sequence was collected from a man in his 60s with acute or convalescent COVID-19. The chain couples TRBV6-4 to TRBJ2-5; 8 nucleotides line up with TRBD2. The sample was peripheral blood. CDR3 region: CASSEHLPTREGETQYF. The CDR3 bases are TGTGCCAGCAGTGAGCACCTCCCTACCCGGGAGGGAGAGACCCAGTACTTC.